This T cell receptor (beta chain) was identified in a study of control samples from healthy donors and cancer patients. Using immunoSEQ multiplex PCR, the repertoire was profiled, and TCRdb retains in-frame clones only, with some absent. There are tens of thousands of clones in the sample; 70% to 85% occur only once, and roughly 39% lies in the top ten. With V trimmed by 2 bases and J by 4 bases, 12 bases remained unmatched. CDR1 and CDR2 from the germline V gene are KGHDR and SFDVKD. The CDR3 is made up of 17 amino acids. The chain joins TRBV24-1 to TRBJ2-5, with TRBD1 identical over 7 bases. The receptor's source is a man between 65 and 85 years old with lung cancer. The specimen was PBMCs. The CDR3: CATSDSPEPTGAETQYF. The CDR3 DNA reads as TGTGCCACCAGTGATTCCCCGGAACCTACAGGGGCAGAGACCCAGTACTTC.